This entry is about one T cell receptor (beta chain). This receptor's antigen is unknown. Per-base quality was not reported, and no clone a single base away is much larger than it. The data were obtained in a study of blood T cell repertoires in COVID-19 (TCRdb year 2020). About the study as a whole: Samples from collaborators originated in the United States, Italy and Spain and spanned both the acute and convalescent phases of COVID-19. The prospective study material was composed of cDNA or gDNA derived from T cells, B-cell-depleted T cells, or PBMCs. The dataset comprised deeply sampled blood TCRbeta repertoires from subjects exposed to, actively infected with, or recovered from COVID-19. A freely available public database, intended as a resource for researchers studying the immune response to SARS-CoV-2, is where the repertoires were released. Samples came from the ongoing ImmuneRACE study (first 160 participants) plus 1,254 subjects from 6 global collaborators. A de-identified subject ID, COVID-19 status, age in years and sex were almost always included in the sample metadata. HLA class I and class II types, where available, came from metadata supplied by the sample provider rather than from assay-based typing. Broader findings and caveats from the paper: Clinical and demographic metadata were provided uncurated, with the amount varying by source and participant.

The collaborating institutions used their own protocols to collect whole blood in K2EDTA tubes. For TCRbeta analysis, collaborator samples were shipped as frozen whole blood, as isolated PBMCs, or as DNA extracted from either sample type. Reading the germline V gene gives CDR1 SGHVS and CDR2 FNYEAQ. The CDR3 goes from the cysteine to the phenylalanine over 14 residues. Of the read, only the CDR3 DNA is kept; its 42 bases are in frame from base 1. V is reduced by 1 base and J by 7 bases, leaving a spacing of 13 bases between them. TCRbeta CDR3 regions were amplified from genomic DNA using the immunoSEQ Assay, a bias-controlled multiplex PCR. The study's processing was this. The number of nucleated cells in each sample was estimated by amplification of reference gene primers within the assay. Sequence reads were collapsed and filtered to measure the absolute abundance of every unique TCRbeta CDR3 rearrangement. For each sample, productive Simpson clonality was calculated by taking the square root of Simpson's diversity index across productive rearrangements. TCRdb provides this immuneACCESS table in a form limited to in-frame rearrangements. Some clones are lacking; in checked studies, under half of them reflect an unresolved V gene, and why the rest are absent is not known. V, J and clone size were drawn from that table, and D and trimming were deduced from the DNA. The sample table lists roughly 150,000 clones, more than 85% of them with a count of one. The ten largest clonotypes hold approximately 2.4% of the sample.

Sequencing input: peripheral blood. The rearrangement combines TRBV7-6 with TRBJ1-2; TRBD1 is perhaps the D gene, given 6 matching bases. The receptor was isolated from a woman aged 70-85 years with acute or convalescent COVID-19. The CDR3 has the sequence CASSLDVGAGGYTF. In nucleotide form, the sequence is TGTGCCAGCAGCTTAGATGTGGGGGCGGGTGGCTACACCTTC.